A selection of T cell receptor beta chains follows, all from one sample in a study of blood T cell repertoires in COVID-19. TCRdb's copy holds only in-frame clones and misses some; the assay was immunoSEQ multiplex PCR. Of fewer than 150,000 clones detected, almost 85% appear once; the ten largest clones hold under 15%. Sequenced material: peripheral blood. The receptors originated from a woman under 40 who had recovered from COVID-19. Both conserved end residues are part of each CDR3. A D gene is named only where the DNA matches it firmly. The size entry is marked missing in some rows and otherwise reads once, few, many or a size class.

cdr3_aa,cdr3_nt,j_call,clone_size,v_call,d_call
CASSAGGQGEKLFF,TGTGCCAGCAGCGCAGGGGGCCAAGGAGAAAAACTGTTTTTT,TRBJ1-4,-,TRBV6-5,TRBD1
CASAPRTGVGEKLFF,TGTGCCAGCGCCCCTCGGACAGGGGTCGGTGAAAAACTGTTTTTT,TRBJ1-4,many,TRBV9,TRBD1
CASLVRGTEAFF,TGTGCCAGCCTGGTCAGGGGGACTGAAGCTTTCTTT,TRBJ1-1,-,TRBV6-6,TRBD1
CASSEALAGAYEQYF,TGTGCCAGCAGTGAAGCGCTAGCGGGAGCCTACGAGCAGTACTTC,TRBJ2-7,-,TRBV6-1,TRBD2
CASSLVASSSGYTF,TGTGCCAGCAGCTTGGTGGCCAGTTCGTCTGGCTACACCTTC,TRBJ1-2,-,TRBV5-6,-
CASSPGGQYEQYF,TGTGCCAGCTCCCCCGGGGGGCAATACGAGCAGTACTTC,TRBJ2-7,-,TRBV5-4,-
CASSQVLGQGAHGANVLTF,TGTGCCAGCAGCCAAGTCTTGGGACAGGGGGCGCACGGGGCCAACGTCCTGACTTTC,TRBJ2-6,-,TRBV3-1/TRBV3-2,TRBD1
CASGEVAGAGETQYF,TGTGCCAGCGGTGAGGTAGCGGGAGCTGGAGAGACCCAGTACTTC,TRBJ2-5,-,TRBV2,TRBD2
CASSQDRQAHYEQYF,TGTGCCAGCAGCCAAGATCGGCAGGCACACTACGAGCAGTACTTC,TRBJ2-7,-,TRBV3-1/TRBV3-2,-
CASKAATTNEKLFF,TGTGCCAGCAAGGCAGCGACAACTAATGAAAAACTGTTTTTT,TRBJ1-4,-,TRBV19,-
CASSLDTWNTEAFF,TGTGCCAGCAGCTTGGACACCTGGAACACTGAAGCTTTCTTT,TRBJ1-1,once,TRBV5-5,-
CASSFRVGNTEAFF,TGTGCCAGCAGCTTCAGGGTGGGGAACACTGAAGCTTTCTTT,TRBJ1-1,-,TRBV11-2,-
CAWSSNRVYSPLHF,TGTGCCTGGAGTTCGAACAGGGTGTATTCACCCCTCCACTTT,TRBJ1-6,few,TRBV30,-
CASSPESGPMAYF,TGTGCCAGCAGCCCGGAAAGCGGACCCATGGCGTATTTT,TRBJ2-3,-,TRBV7-9,-
CASSPRAFGEQYF,TGTGCCAGCAGCCCGCGCGCGTTTGGCGAGCAGTACTTC,TRBJ2-7,-,TRBV7-8,-
CASSYSIRGRSEKLFF,TGTGCCAGCAGTTACTCGATTAGGGGGCGCAGTGAAAAACTGTTTTTT,TRBJ1-4,few,TRBV6-5,TRBD1
CASSLAKSGGGETQYF,TGTGCCAGCAGCTTAGCGAAAAGCGGCGGTGGGGAGACCCAGTACTTC,TRBJ2-5,-,TRBV7-9,-
CAARGQLPTRSYNEQFF,TGTGCCGCACGGGGACAGCTGCCTACTCGCTCCTACAATGAGCAGTTCTTC,TRBJ2-1,-,TRBV10-3,TRBD1
CASSQLPPRTGELFF,TGTGCCAGCAGCCAATTGCCCCCTAGGACCGGGGAGCTGTTTTTT,TRBJ2-2,-,TRBV3-1/TRBV3-2,-
CASSQDQGFSGYTF,TGCGCCAGCAGCCAAGATCAGGGGTTTAGTGGCTACACCTTC,TRBJ1-2,few,TRBV4-1,-
CASSLAGLAGADEQYF,TGTGCCAGCAGCTTGGCCGGGTTAGCGGGAGCCGACGAGCAGTACTTC,TRBJ2-7,-,TRBV5-4,TRBD2
CASSSGPSGETQYF,TGTGCCAGCAGCTCAGGACCGAGCGGGGAGACCCAGTACTTC,TRBJ2-5,-,TRBV7-2,-
CASSLVRLASHNEQFF,TGTGCCAGCAGCTTGGTTCGACTAGCTTCCCACAATGAGCAGTTCTTC,TRBJ2-1,-,TRBV5-5,TRBD2
CASSPGQGASDTQYF,TGTGCCAGTAGCCCGGGACAGGGGGCATCGGATACGCAGTATTTT,TRBJ2-3,-,TRBV19,TRBD1
CASRYYRQGRNSPLHF,TGTGCCAGCAGATACTATCGACAGGGGCGGAATTCACCCCTCCACTTT,TRBJ1-6,-,TRBV6-5,TRBD1
CASSQNSSRNTEAFF,TGCGCCAGCAGTCAAAACAGCTCTCGGAACACTGAAGCTTTCTTT,TRBJ1-1,-,TRBV23-1,-
CASSRRTSGGTDTQYF,TGTGCCAGCAGCCGGCGGACTAGCGGGGGCACAGATACGCAGTATTTT,TRBJ2-3,-,TRBV4-2,TRBD2
CASSSGTGGSYNSPLHF,TGCGCCAGCAGCTCCGGGACAGGGGGGTCTTATAATTCACCCCTCCACTTT,TRBJ1-6,-,TRBV5-1,TRBD1
CARSLNPGGYEQYF,TGTGCCAGAAGCTTGAACCCAGGGGGGTACGAGCAGTACTTC,TRBJ2-7,once,TRBV5-3,-
CASSPSAGDEQYF,TGCGCCAGCAGCCCTTCCGCAGGGGACGAGCAGTACTTC,TRBJ2-7,-,TRBV5-1,-
CASNPGTLSNQPQHF,TGTGCCAGTAATCCCGGGACACTAAGCAATCAGCCCCAGCATTTT,TRBJ1-5,once,TRBV19,-